These 26 T cell receptor beta chains originate from one sample sequenced in a study of spatial heterogeneity in lung cancer. Sample time point: sample taken at primary tumor resection. A single record per CDR3 protein comes from TCRdb applying MiXCR to the 5' RACE reads. This table holds 39,000 or so distinct CDR3 sequences, 7.5% found once. The specimen comprised PBMCs, sampled at surgery. These receptors originate from a male donor with early-stage non-small cell lung cancer.

This clonotype showed up many times. The chain is built from TRBV2 and TRBJ1-1, with D maybe TRBD1 (6 bases). V lost 6 bases, J lost 1 base, and 18 bases lay in between. The germline V gene has CDR1 SNHLY and CDR2 FYNNEI. The CDR3 runs to 16 residues. CDR3 amino acids: CASRERQAPSNTEAFF. As DNA, the CDR3 is TGTGCCAGCAGAGAACGACAGGCCCCTTCGAACACTGAAGCTTTCTTT.

This clonotype occurred many times. This sequence joins TRBV7-9 and TRBJ1-6; D remains ambiguous. The CDR3 runs 17 residues. Germline CDR1 is SEHNR and CDR2 is FQNEAQ (reference sequence). V shed 4 bases and J shed 6 bases, with 19 bases lying between them. The CDR3 DNA follows: TGTGCCAGCAGCTCTCACGACATGGACGGAAGTAATTCACCCCTCCACTTT. This translates into CASSSHDMDGSNSPLHF.

Details on this clonotype: Germline is not matched at one junction end, which may reflect a read error. This rearrangement joins TRBV7-7 to TRBJ2-5; 10 bases are shared with TRBD1. The CDR3 consists of 16 residues. Germline V lookup: CDR1 SSHAT, CDR2 FNYEAQ (reference sequence). The CDR3 protein is CASSLAGTGVEETQYF. CDR3 bases: TGTGCTAGCAGCTTAGCCGGGACAGGGGTTGAAGAGACCCAGTACTTC. The whole variable domain, remainder taken from reference TRBV7-7 and TRBJ2-5, is GAGVSQSPRYKVTKRGQDVTLRCDPISSHATLYWYQQALGQGPEFLTYFNYEAQPDKSGLPSDRFSAERPEGSISTLTIQRTEQRDSAMYRCASSLAGTGVEETQYFGPGTRLLVL.

Worth noting for this clonotype: The junction shows a germline mismatch at one end, possibly a read error. The chain joins TRBV30 to TRBJ1-1, with D perhaps TRBD1 (5 bases). CDR3 length equals 13 residues. Germline V gene sequence: CDR1 GTSNPN, CDR2 SVGIG (reference sequence). This chain's CDR3 is CACSRQTNTAAFF. CDR3 in DNA: TGTGCCTGCAGCCGACAGACTAACACTGCAGCTTTCTTT. The entire variable domain, with the rest obtained from reference TRBV30 and TRBJ1-1, is as follows: SQTIHQWPATLVQPVGSPLSLECTVEGTSNPNLYWYRQAAGRGLQLLFYSVGIGQISSEVPQNLSASRPQDRQFILSSKKLLLSDSGFYLCACSRQTNTAAFFGQGTRLTVV.

At least ten counts were recorded for this clonotype. The chain links TRBV2 to TRBJ2-4; 9 nucleotides match TRBD2. V was pared by 6 bases and J by 5 bases, with 2 bases of the junction left unmatched. The CDR3 runs to 13 residues. Germline CDR1 and CDR2: SNHLY and FYNNEI. The CDR3 coding sequence is TGTGCCAGCAGCGGGACTAGCCAAAACATTCAGTACTTC. Encoded protein: CASSGTSQNIQYF.

Many counts were recorded for this clonotype. The chain links TRBV11-3 to TRBJ2-5; the D is unclear. The CDR3 loop spans 18 amino acids. Per germline, CDR1 SGHNT and CDR2 YENEEA. Trimming cost V 0 bases and J 0 bases, with 17 bases left between them. The CDR3 here is CASSLDPVPPAYQETQYF. In DNA form, the CDR3 reads TGTGCCAGCAGCTTAGATCCAGTTCCACCCGCCTACCAAGAGACCCAGTACTTC.

This clonotype was found a few times. The V and J genes are TRBV20-1 and TRBJ2-7; D may be TRBD1 (6 bases). CDR1 is DFQATT, CDR2 SNEGSKA, per germline (reference sequence). Between the trimmed V and J ends, which lost 1 base and 1 base, there was a span of 11 bases. The CDR3 covers 14 residues. CDR3 residues: CSARARTVSYEQYF. The CDR3 coding sequence is TGCAGTGCTAGAGCCCGGACAGTTTCCTACGAGCAGTACTTC.

This clonotype was found many times. The chain couples TRBV29-1 to TRBJ1-1; possible D gene TRBD1, 5 bases. Trimming removed 6 bases from V and 1 base from J, with 15 bases in between. CDR3 length equals 14 residues. Germline V gives CDR1 SQVTM, CDR2 ANQGSEA. The CDR3 protein is CSVGRGTGNTEAFF. The CDR3 DNA sequence: TGCAGCGTCGGCCGCGGGACGGGGAACACTGAAGCTTTCTTT. Drawing the rest from reference TRBV29-1 and TRBJ1-1, the complete variable domain is SAVISQKPSRDICQRGTSLTIQCQVDSQVTMMFWYRQQPGQSLTLIATANQGSEATYESGFVIDKFPISRPNLTFSTLTVSNMSPEDSSIYLCSVGRGTGNTEAFFGQGTRLTVV.

DNA of the CDR3: TGCGCCAGCAGCTTGACAGTTAACACTGAAGCTTTCTTT. Translating it yields CASSLTVNTEAFF. This chain uses TRBV5-1 with TRBJ1-1; no reliable D call. Trimming stripped 1 base from V and 2 bases from J, with 6 bases between. CDR3 length equals 13 residues. Germline CDR1 reads SGHRS; CDR2 reads YFSETQ. Supplemented by reference TRBV5-1 and TRBJ1-1, the full variable domain reads KAGVTQTPRYLIKTRGQQVTLSCSPISGHRSVSWYQQTPGQGLQFLFEYFSETQRNKGNFPGRFSGRQFSNSRSEMNVSTLELGDSALYLCASSLTVNTEAFFGQGTRLTVV.

This clonotype was recorded at least ten times. This sequence joins TRBV18 and TRBJ1-6, with unresolved D. Germline loops: CDR1 KGHSH, CDR2 LQKENI. V dropped 3 bases and J dropped 6 bases, with 9 bases sitting between them. The CDR3 has 14 amino acids. The CDR3: CASSPAGRNSPLHF. CDR3 sequence (DNA): TGTGCCAGCTCACCGGCGGGCCGTAATTCACCCCTCCACTTT.

DNA for the CDR3: TGTGCCAGCAGTTCCCAGGGGGGTTCGGAGCAGTACGTC. This translates into CASSSQGGSEQYV. The chain couples TRBV6-5 to TRBJ2-7, with D possibly TRBD1 on 7 matching bases. CDR1 and CDR2 (germline): MNHEY, SVGAGI. The CDR3 has 13 residues. Trimming took 4 bases from V and 7 from J, leaving 14 bases between them.

The table lists this clonotype with many counts. At one of its ends the junction is not consistent with the germline gene, which may arise from a read error. V is TRBV7-7 and J is TRBJ2-5; possibly TRBD2 for D (5 bases). CDR3 length: 15 amino acids. Germline CDR1 reads SSHAT; CDR2 reads FNYEAQ (reference sequence). This CDR3 reads CASSLGSLAQETQYF. In DNA, the CDR3 is TGTGCTAGCAGCTTAGGCTCGCTAGCACAAGAGACCCAGTACTTC.

This clonotype has more than one count but fewer than ten. This chain joins TRBV5-6 and TRBJ2-7; 10 bases line up with TRBD1. Per germline, CDR1 SGHDT and CDR2 YYEEEE. V was pared by 6 bases and J by 2 bases, with 8 bases of the junction left unmatched. This CDR3 is built from 15 residues. This CDR3 is CASTWGQGSPYEQYV. The CDR3 bases are TGTGCCAGCACATGGGGACAGGGGAGTCCCTACGAGCAGTACGTC.

The chain combines TRBV3-1 with TRBJ1-2; D ambiguous. Trimming left V 0 bases short and J 0 bases short, with 8 bases between. Germline V lookup: CDR1 LGHDT, CDR2 YNNKEL (reference sequence). The CDR3 totals 15 residues. The CDR3 coding sequence is TGTGCCAGCAGCCAAGATCGTCGGGCTAACTATGGCTACACCTTC. It encodes CASSQDRRANYGYTF. The variable domain in full, with the rest retrieved from reference TRBV3-1 and TRBJ1-2, is DTAVSQTPKYLVTQMGNDKSIKCEQNLGHDTMYWYKQDSKKFLKIMFSYNNKELIINETVPNRFSPKSPDKAHLNLHINSLELGDSAVYFCASSQDRRANYGYTFGSGTRLTVV.

This clonotype was found many times. V usage is TRBV7-2 and J usage is TRBJ2-1; 13 nucleotides line up with TRBD2. Trimming took 3 bases from V and 8 from J; bases not matched to a gene: 13. Germline CDR1 SGHTA, CDR2 FQGNSA. The length of the CDR3 is 18 residues. Written as DNA, the CDR3 is TGTGCCAGCAGCTTGACTAGCGGGGGGAGTTCGGTTTGGGATGAGCAGTTCTTC. Residues: CASSLTSGGSSVWDEQFF.

This clonotype was found many times. The chain joins TRBV7-3 to TRBJ1-2; 7 bases are shared with TRBD1. In germline, CDR1 is SGHTA, CDR2 FQGTGA. This CDR3 is built from 14 residues. V shed 2 bases, J shed 6 bases, and the junction held 6 bases outside the gene matches. CDR3 in DNA: TGTGCCAGCAGCTTATACGGACAGGATAATGGCTACACCTTC. It encodes CASSLYGQDNGYTF.

The chain carries TRBV3-1 and TRBJ2-4; 7 nucleotides agree with TRBD2. The CDR3 has 14 residues. The germline V gene encodes CDR1 LGHDT and CDR2 YNNKEL (reference sequence). The junction had 4 bases not matched to a gene; V was cut back by 1 base and J by 7 bases. CDR3 loop: CASSQGLGGNIQYF. The CDR3 DNA follows: TGTGCCAGCAGCCAAGGTTTGGGGGGGAACATTCAGTACTTC.

This clonotype appeared many times. The chain is built from TRBV6-5 and TRBJ2-1, with 8 bases that match TRBD2. The CDR3 totals 14 residues. CDR1 is MNHEY and CDR2 is SVGAGI in the germline V gene. With V trimmed by 2 bases and J by 3 bases, 0 bases remained unmatched. The CDR3 loop reads CASSYGTSYNEQFF. DNA of the CDR3: TGTGCCAGCAGTTACGGGACTAGCTACAATGAGCAGTTCTTC.

At least ten counts were recorded for this clonotype. This chain connects TRBV12-3 or TRBV12-4 to TRBJ1-1; D is unresolved. This CDR3 region has 12 residues. V was pared by 6 bases and J by 6 bases, with 11 bases between. The CDR3, as DNA: TGTGCCAGCAGCATTGGACTCTCTGAAGCTTTCTTT. This codes for CASSIGLSEAFF.

This clonotype showed up just a few times. The chain has TRBV7-2 and TRBJ1-5; 8 nucleotides align to TRBD1. V lost 5 bases, J lost 6 bases, and 9 bases stayed unmatched. The CDR3 sequence is 15 residues long. Germline V gene lookup returns CDR1 SGHTA and CDR2 FQGNSA. The CDR3 loop is CASSPRTGIGQPQHF. The CDR3 bases are TGTGCCAGCAGCCCCCGGACAGGGATTGGTCAGCCCCAGCATTTT.

The V call is TRBV28, the J call TRBJ2-5; 11 bases map to TRBD2. The V segment lost 5 bases and the J segment 5 bases; nucleotides outside the gene matches: 4. The CDR3 totals 14 residues. CDR1 is MDHEN, CDR2 SYDVKM, per germline. The CDR3 is CASSRLAGIETQYF. The CDR3 DNA is TGTGCCAGCAGTCGACTAGCGGGAATTGAGACCCAGTACTTC.

In its sample, this clonotype was seen many times. This chain uses TRBV2 with TRBJ1-4; TRBD1 matches 9 bases. Germline V gives CDR1 SNHLY, CDR2 FYNNEI. The CDR3 is 14 residues long. With V trimmed by 7 bases and J by 6 bases, 6 bases remained unmatched. CDR3 nucleotides: TGTGCCAGCAACCAACAGGGGGCGGATGAAAAACTGTTTTTT. Amino acids: CASNQQGADEKLFF. The full variable domain, completed using reference TRBV2 and TRBJ1-4, is EPEVTQTPSHQVTQMGQEVILRCVPISNHLYFYWYRQILGQKVEFLVSFYNNEISEKSEIFDDQFSVERPDGSNFTLKIRSTKLEDSAMYFCASNQQGADEKLFFGSGTQLSVL.

This clonotype was picked up many times. The V and J genes are TRBV5-1 and TRBJ1-2; 9 bases fit TRBD1. The CDR3 loop spans 13 amino acids. V gave up 1 base and J gave up 6 bases; unmatched junction bases: 1. Germline V gives CDR1 SGHRS, CDR2 YFSETQ. This chain's CDR3 is CASSLWDRDGYTF. CDR3 nucleotides: TGCGCCAGCAGCTTGTGGGACAGGGATGGCTACACCTTC.

This clonotype was observed many times. The chain uses TRBV20-1 and TRBJ1-2, with a weak D call TRBD1 (5 bases). The V end lost 5 bases, the J end lost 8 bases, and 15 bases lay between the germline ends. This CDR3 contains 12 residues. Looked up from germline, CDR1 is DFQATT and CDR2 is SNEGSKA (reference sequence). For the CDR3, the DNA is TGCAGTGCTGGGGACCGGATTAGCGGCTACACCTTC. It is translated as CSAGDRISGYTF.

This clonotype was observed many times. The chain links TRBV6-2 or TRBV6-3 to TRBJ1-1; no clear D. The CDR3 length is 17 residues. Between the trimmed V and J ends, which lost 6 bases and 2 bases, there was a span of 22 bases. From germline, CDR1 is MNHEY and CDR2 SVGEGT. This CDR3 is CASSPGRTRRLNTEAFF. The CDR3 DNA reads as TGTGCCAGCAGCCCTGGACGGACCCGAAGACTTAACACTGAAGCTTTCTTT.

This clonotype was recorded at least ten times. J is TRBJ2-6 and V is TRBV5-1; D is uncertain. Between the trimmed V and J ends, which lost 1 base and 0 bases, there was a span of 5 bases. The CDR3 runs 15 residues. Per the germline V gene, CDR1 is SGHRS and CDR2 is YFSETQ. CDR3 sequence reads: CASSLMTSGANVLTF. As DNA, the CDR3 is TGCGCCAGCAGCTTGATGACCTCTGGGGCCAACGTCCTGACTTTC.